This TCR beta chain appears in the sequencing data of a study of blood T cell repertoires in COVID-19. Study details: The analysed material was cDNA or gDNA that came from T cells, B-cell-depleted T cells, or PBMCs.

Participant age was roughly 18 to 90 years, and participants resided in fewer than 25 US areas. V lost 3 bases, J lost 1 base, and 10 bases lay in between. This CDR3 comprises 14 residues. Germline V CDR1 and CDR2: SGHRS, YFSETQ. Assay used: immunoSEQ multiplex PCR; TCRdb lists only in-frame clones, some missing. The repertoire holds 150,000 to 200,000 clones, roughly 77% seen once, with less than 20% in the top ten. Sequenced input: PBMCs or T cells enriched from blood (not recorded which). The chain joins TRBV5-1 to TRBJ1-1; a weak D match, TRBD1 (6 bases). The receptor comes from a woman between 50 and 59 years old with acute COVID-19. CDR3 DNA sequence: TGCGCCAGCAGCTGGACAGCTCCGAACACTGAAGCTTTCTTT. Residues: CASSWTAPNTEAFF.